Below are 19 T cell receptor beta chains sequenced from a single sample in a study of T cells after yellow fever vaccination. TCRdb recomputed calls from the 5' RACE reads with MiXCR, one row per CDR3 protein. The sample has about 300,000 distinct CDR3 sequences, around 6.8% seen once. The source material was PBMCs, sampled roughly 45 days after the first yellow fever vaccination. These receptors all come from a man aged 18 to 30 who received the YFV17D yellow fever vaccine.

Written as DNA, the CDR3 is TGTGCCAGCAGCCATGACAGTGGGGGATTCTTC. It codes for CASSHDSGGFF. The V and J genes are TRBV12-3 or TRBV12-4 and TRBJ2-1; D could derive from TRBD1 or TRBD2 (5 bases each). This CDR3 is 11 amino acids long. V gave up 6 bases and J gave up 16 bases, with 16 bases separating them.

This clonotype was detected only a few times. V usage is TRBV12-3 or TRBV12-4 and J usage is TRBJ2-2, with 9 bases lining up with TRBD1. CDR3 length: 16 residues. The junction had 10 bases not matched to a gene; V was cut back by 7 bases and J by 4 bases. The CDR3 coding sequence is TGTGCCAGCACCACCCCGGGACAGGGAGGCACCGGGGAGCTGTTTTTT. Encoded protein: CASTTPGQGGTGELFF.

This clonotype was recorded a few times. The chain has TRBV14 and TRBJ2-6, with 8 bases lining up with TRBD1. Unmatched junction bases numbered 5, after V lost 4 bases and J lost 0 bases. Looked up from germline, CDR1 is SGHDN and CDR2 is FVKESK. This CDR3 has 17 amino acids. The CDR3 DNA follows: TGTGCCAGCAGCCTCAGGGGGCGGGACTCTGGGGCCAACGTCCTGACTTTC. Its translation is CASSLRGRDSGANVLTF. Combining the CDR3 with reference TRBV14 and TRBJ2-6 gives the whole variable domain EAGVTQFPSHSVIEKGQTVTLRCDPISGHDNLYWYRRVMGKEIKFLLHFVKESKQDESGMPNNRFLAERTGGTYSTLKVQPAELEDSGVYFCASSLRGRDSGANVLTFGAGSRLTVL.

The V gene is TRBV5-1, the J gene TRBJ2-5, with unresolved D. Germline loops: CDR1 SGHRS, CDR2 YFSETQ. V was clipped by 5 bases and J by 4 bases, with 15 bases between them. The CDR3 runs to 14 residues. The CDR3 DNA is TGCGCCAGCAGGGGCTACCCGTCGGGAGAGACCCAGTACTTC. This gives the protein CASRGYPSGETQYF.

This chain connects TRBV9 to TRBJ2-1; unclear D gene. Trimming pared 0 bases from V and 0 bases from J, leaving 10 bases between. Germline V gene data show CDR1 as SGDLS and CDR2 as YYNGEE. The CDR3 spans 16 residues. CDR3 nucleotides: TGTGCCAGCAGCGTAGAGGATTTGAGCTCCTACAATGAGCAGTTCTTC. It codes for CASSVEDLSSYNEQFF.

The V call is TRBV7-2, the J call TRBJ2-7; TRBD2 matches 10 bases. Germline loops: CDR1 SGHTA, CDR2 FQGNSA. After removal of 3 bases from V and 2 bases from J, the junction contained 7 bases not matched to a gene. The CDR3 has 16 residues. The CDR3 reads CASSLATSGPAYEQYV. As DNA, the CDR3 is TGTGCCAGCAGCTTGGCGACTAGCGGGCCCGCCTACGAGCAGTACGTC.

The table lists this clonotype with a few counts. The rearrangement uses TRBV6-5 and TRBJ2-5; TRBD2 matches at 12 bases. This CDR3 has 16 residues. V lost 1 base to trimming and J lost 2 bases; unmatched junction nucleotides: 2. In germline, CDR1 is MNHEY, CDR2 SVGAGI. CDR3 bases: TGTGCCAGCAGTTACTGGACTAGCGGGACTCAAGAGACCCAGTACTTC. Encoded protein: CASSYWTSGTQETQYF.

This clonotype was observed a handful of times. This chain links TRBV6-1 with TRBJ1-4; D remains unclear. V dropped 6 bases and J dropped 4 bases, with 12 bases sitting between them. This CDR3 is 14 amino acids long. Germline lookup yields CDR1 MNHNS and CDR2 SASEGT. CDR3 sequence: CASSIARSNEKLFF. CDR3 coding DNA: TGTGCCAGCAGCATTGCCAGGAGTAATGAAAAACTGTTTTTT.

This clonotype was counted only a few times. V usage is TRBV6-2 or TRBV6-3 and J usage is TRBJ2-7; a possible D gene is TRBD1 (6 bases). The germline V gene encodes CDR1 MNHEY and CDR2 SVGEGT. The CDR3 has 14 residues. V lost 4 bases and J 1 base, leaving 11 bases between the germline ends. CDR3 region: CASSLRTASYEQYF. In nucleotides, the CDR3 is TGTGCCAGCAGTTTAAGGACAGCTTCCTACGAGCAGTACTTC.

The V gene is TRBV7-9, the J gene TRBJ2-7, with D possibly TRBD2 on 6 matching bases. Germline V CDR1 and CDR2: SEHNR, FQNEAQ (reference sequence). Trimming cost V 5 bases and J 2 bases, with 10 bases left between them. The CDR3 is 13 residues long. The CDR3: CASSPGVPYEQYF. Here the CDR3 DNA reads TGTGCCAGCAGCCCGGGAGTTCCCTACGAGCAGTACTTC.

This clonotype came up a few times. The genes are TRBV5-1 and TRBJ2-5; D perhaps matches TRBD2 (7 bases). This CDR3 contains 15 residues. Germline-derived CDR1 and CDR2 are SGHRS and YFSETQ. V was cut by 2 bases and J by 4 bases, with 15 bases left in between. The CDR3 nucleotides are TGCGCCAGCAGCTTATCTCCGGGGGGCTTAGAGACCCAGTACTTC. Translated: CASSLSPGGLETQYF.

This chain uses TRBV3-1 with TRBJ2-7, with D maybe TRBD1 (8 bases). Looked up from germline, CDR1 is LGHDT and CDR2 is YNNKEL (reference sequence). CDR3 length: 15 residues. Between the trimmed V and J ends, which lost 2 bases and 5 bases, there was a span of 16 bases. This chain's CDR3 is CASSQPGGGRHEQYF. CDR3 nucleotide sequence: TGTGCCAGCAGCCAACCAGGGGGCGGGAGACACGAGCAGTACTTC.

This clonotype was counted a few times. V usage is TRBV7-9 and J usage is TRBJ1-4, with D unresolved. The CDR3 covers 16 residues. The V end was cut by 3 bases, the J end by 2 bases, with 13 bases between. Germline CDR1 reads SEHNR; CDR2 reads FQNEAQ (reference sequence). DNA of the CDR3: TGTGCCAGCAGCTTCGTAGGAGGTCGCACTAATGAAAAACTGTTTTTT. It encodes CASSFVGGRTNEKLFF.

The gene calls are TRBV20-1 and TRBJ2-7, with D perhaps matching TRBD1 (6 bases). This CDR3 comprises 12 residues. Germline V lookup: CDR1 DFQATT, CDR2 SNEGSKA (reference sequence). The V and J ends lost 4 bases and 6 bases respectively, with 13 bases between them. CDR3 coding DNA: TGCAGTGCTACAGGGGCCGAGGGCGAGCAGTACTTC. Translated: CSATGAEGEQYF.

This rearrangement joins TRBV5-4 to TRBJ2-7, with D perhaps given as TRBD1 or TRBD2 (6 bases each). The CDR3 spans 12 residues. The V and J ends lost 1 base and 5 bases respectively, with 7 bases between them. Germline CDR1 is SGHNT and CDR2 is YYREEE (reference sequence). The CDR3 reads CASSLRGDEQYF. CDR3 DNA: TGTGCCAGCAGCTTGAGGGGGGACGAGCAGTACTTC.

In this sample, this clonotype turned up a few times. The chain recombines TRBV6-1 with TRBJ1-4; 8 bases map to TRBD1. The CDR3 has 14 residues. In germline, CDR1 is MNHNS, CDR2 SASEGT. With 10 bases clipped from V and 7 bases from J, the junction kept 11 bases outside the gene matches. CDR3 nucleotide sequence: TGTGCCACCCCTCCGCGGGACAGGACTGAAAAACTGTTTTTT. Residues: CATPPRDRTEKLFF.

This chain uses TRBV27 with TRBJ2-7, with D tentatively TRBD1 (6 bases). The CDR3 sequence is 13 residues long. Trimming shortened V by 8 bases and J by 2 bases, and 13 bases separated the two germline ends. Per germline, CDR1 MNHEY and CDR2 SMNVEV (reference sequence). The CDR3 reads CASGTLGTYEQYF. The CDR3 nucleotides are TGTGCCAGCGGGACATTGGGGACCTACGAGCAGTACTTC.

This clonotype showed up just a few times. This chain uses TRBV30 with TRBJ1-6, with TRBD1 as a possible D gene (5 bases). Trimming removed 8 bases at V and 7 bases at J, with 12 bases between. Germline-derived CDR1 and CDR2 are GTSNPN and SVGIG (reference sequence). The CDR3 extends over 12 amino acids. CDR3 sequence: CAAGTDNSPLHF. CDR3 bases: TGTGCCGCCGGGACGGACAATTCACCCCTCCACTTT.

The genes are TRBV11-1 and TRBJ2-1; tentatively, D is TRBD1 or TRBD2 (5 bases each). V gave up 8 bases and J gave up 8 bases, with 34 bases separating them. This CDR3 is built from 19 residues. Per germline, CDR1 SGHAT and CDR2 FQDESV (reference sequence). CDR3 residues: CASLRFASGGAGRGDEQFF. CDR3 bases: TGTGCCAGCCTTAGGTTTGCTTCTGGAGGAGCAGGTCGAGGGGATGAGCAGTTCTTC.